The 13 T cell receptor beta chains below come from one sample, sequenced in a study of CD8+ T cells in alopecia areata. Lesional scalp punch biopsies and peripheral blood came from alopecia areata patients. Extracted RNA was reverse transcribed into cDNA, the sequencing template. Here immunoSEQ multiplex PCR was the method, and the copy in TCRdb shows in-frame clones only, minus some. The data contain about 20,000 clones, about 70% of them singletons. The input for sequencing was skin, taken at week 0. The receptors stem from a human donor with alopecia areata.

This chain links TRBV30 with TRBJ1-4; D gene unclear. V was cut by 3 bases and J by 10 bases, with 15 bases left in between. Germline V gives CDR1 GTSNPN, CDR2 SVGIG (reference sequence). The length of the CDR3 is 13 residues. CDR3 residues: CAWREGPLAKLFF. CDR3 nucleotides: TGTGCCTGGAGGGAGGGCCCCTTAGCAAAACTGTTTTTT.

The chain uses TRBV4-1 and TRBJ1-1; D perhaps matches TRBD1 (6 bases). The CDR3 has 14 amino acids. V lost 6 bases to trimming and J lost 6 bases, with 17 bases between them. The V gene's germline CDR1 is MGHRA and CDR2 YSYEKL. CDR3 protein: CASRLGQRPAEAFF. CDR3 bases: TGCGCCAGCAGGCTTGGACAGCGCCCTGCTGAAGCTTTCTTT.

This clone has a handful of counts. The J gene is TRBJ2-5, the V gene TRBV10-2; D possibly matches TRBD1 or TRBD2 (5 bases each). V was shortened by 3 bases and J by 4 bases, with 12 bases between the two germline ends. Germline V gene data show CDR1 as WSHSY and CDR2 as SAAADI. CDR3 length equals 14 residues. This CDR3 reads CASSDREFRETQYF. CDR3 nucleotide sequence: TGCGCCAGCAGTGACAGGGAGTTTCGAGAGACCCAGTACTTC.

V and J are TRBV19 and TRBJ1-6; TRBD1 is a possible D gene (6 bases). Trimming cost V 5 bases and J 8 bases, with 13 bases left between them. Germline values: CDR1 LNHDA, CDR2 SQIVND (reference sequence). This CDR3 has 14 residues. CDR3 nucleotide sequence: TGTGCCAGTAGTGCCCTAGGACAGTATTCACCCCTCCACTTT. It codes for CASSALGQYSPLHF.

This chain joins TRBV4-2 and TRBJ2-5, with 9 bases identical to TRBD1. The germline CDR1 and CDR2 sequences are LGHNA and YNFKEQ. The CDR3 totals 16 residues. V shed 3 bases and J 4 bases; nucleotides not matched to a gene: 9. In DNA form, the CDR3 reads TGTGCCAGCAGCCAGGAACAGGGGGCCTGGGCAGAGACCCAGTACTTC. Its translation is CASSQEQGAWAETQYF.

V usage is TRBV9 and J usage is TRBJ2-5, with TRBD2 as a possible D gene (5 bases). The CDR3 extends over 15 amino acids. Germline V CDR1 and CDR2: SGDLS, YYNGEE. V gave up 4 bases and J gave up 0 bases, with 13 bases separating them. The CDR3 bases are TGTGCCAGCAGCCCGGGATCCAGCTACCAAGAGACCCAGTACTTC. It translates to CASSPGSSYQETQYF.

This rearrangement joins TRBV7-2 to TRBJ2-7, with 7 bases fitting TRBD1. The CDR3 is 13 residues long. In germline, CDR1 is SGHTA, CDR2 FQGNSA. The V and J ends lost 5 bases and 5 bases, in that order; junction bases with no gene match: 6. Written as DNA, the CDR3 is TGTGCCAGCAGCCAATCAGGGGGTAACGAGCAGTACTTC. This gives the protein CASSQSGGNEQYF.

CDR3 in amino acids: CASSMRTGALSTEAFF. DNA of the CDR3: TGTGCCAGTAGTATGCGGACAGGGGCGCTATCCACTGAAGCTTTCTTT. J is TRBJ1-1 and V is TRBV19, with TRBD1 identical over 9 bases. The CDR3 is made up of 16 amino acids. V was pared by 3 bases and J by 4 bases, with 9 bases of the junction left unmatched. Germline V gene sequence: CDR1 LNHDA, CDR2 SQIVND (reference sequence). Full variable domain (outside the CDR3, taken from reference TRBV19 and TRBJ1-1): DGGITQSPKYLFRKEGQNVTLSCEQNLNHDAMYWYRQDPGQGLRLIYYSQIVNDFQKGDIAEGYSVSREKKESFPLTVTSAQKNPTAFYLCASSMRTGALSTEAFFGQGTRLTVV.

This sequence joins TRBV4-1 and TRBJ2-7; tentatively, D is TRBD2 (5 bases). The CDR3 contains 14 residues. Germline loops: CDR1 MGHRA, CDR2 YSYEKL. The ends were cut back, 1 base at V and 3 bases at J, with 10 bases in the middle. The CDR3, as DNA: TGCGCCAGCAGCCAAGTCCCCCGGGGCTACGAGCAGTACTTC. Protein: CASSQVPRGYEQYF.

This chain links TRBV28 with TRBJ2-5; TRBD1 matches 8 bases. Germline CDR1 reads MDHEN; CDR2 reads SYDVKM. V was pared by 7 bases and J by 5 bases, with 9 bases of the junction left unmatched. The CDR3 is 14 residues long. This chain's CDR3 is CASKRRGPGETQYF. DNA of the CDR3: TGTGCCAGCAAGCGCAGGGGGCCGGGGGAGACCCAGTACTTC.

This clone occurred a few times. V is TRBV5-1 and J is TRBJ1-6; no clear D. V was shortened by 5 bases and J by 9 bases, with 12 bases between the two germline ends. The length of the CDR3 is 13 residues. CDR1 SGHRS and CDR2 YFSETQ come from the germline V gene. The CDR3 here is CASSLGYGSPLHF. The DNA for the CDR3 is TGCGCCAGCAGTTTAGGCTACGGTTCACCCCTCCACTTT.

The chain has TRBV5-6 and TRBJ2-5, with 7 bases lining up with TRBD1. With 5 bases clipped from V and 2 bases from J, the junction kept 6 bases outside the gene matches. This CDR3 is built from 14 residues. Germline lookup yields CDR1 SGHDT and CDR2 YYEEEE. The CDR3 region has the DNA TGTGCCAGCAGGAGGCCGGGACAGCAAGAGACCCAGTACTTC. Its protein is CASRRPGQQETQYF.

This chain connects TRBV6-5 to TRBJ2-5, with a tentative D call TRBD1 (7 bases). V lost 2 bases and J lost 5, with 15 bases in between. The germline V gene has CDR1 MNHEY and CDR2 SVGAGI. The CDR3 runs 15 residues. Here the CDR3 reads CASSYGFQGGETQYF. CDR3 in DNA: TGTGCCAGCAGTTACGGGTTCCAGGGGGGTGAGACCCAGTACTTC.